The rows below give T cell receptor beta chains drawn from one sample of a study of Siglec-9 on CD8 T cells in melanoma. Profiled with immunoSEQ multiplex PCR; TCRdb holds only in-frame clones, not every one. The table lists around 35,000 clones, approximately 83% of them singletons. Material: Siglec-9- CD8+ T cells sorted from blood. These receptors originate from a human donor in good health. Each CDR3 is given with its conserved first and last residue. D genes are given only for firm matches. Clone sizes are given selectively: once, few, many, or a class where the clone is expanded.

v_gene	j_gene	d_gene	abundance	CDR3nt	CDR3aa
TRBV4-1	TRBJ1-2	NA	once	TGCGCCAGCAGCCAAGAAGTACAGTTGCACGACGGCTACACCTTC	CASSQEVQLHDGYTF
TRBV5-1	TRBJ2-5	NA	NA	TGCGCCAGCAGCTTTAAGACCGGGGAGACCCAGTACTTC	CASSFKTGETQYF
TRBV27	TRBJ2-7	NA	NA	TGTGCCAGCAGTTTACAGGGGCCCTACGAGCAGTACTTC	CASSLQGPYEQYF
TRBV6-1	TRBJ2-3	TRBD2	NA	TGTGCCAGCAGTGGCGGGACTAGCGGGACCTGGGATACGCAGTATTTT	CASSGGTSGTWDTQYF
TRBV9	TRBJ2-2	NA	few	TGTGCCAGCAGCCTCATCCCGAATTCGATCTCCGCGGAGCTGTTTTTT	CASSLIPNSISAELFF
TRBV4-1	TRBJ1-2	NA	NA	TGCGCCAGCAGCCAAGATTTATTGCAGAATCGACAAGGCACCTTC	CASSQDLLQNRQGTF
TRBV9	TRBJ2-3	TRBD2	once	TGTGCCAGCAGCCCCACTAGCGGGGGGCGGGGTACGCAGTATTTT	CASSPTSGGRGTQYF
TRBV7-8	TRBJ1-3	NA	NA	TGTGCCAGCAGCTTACCAGGGGAAAGCTCTGGAAACACCATATATTTT	CASSLPGESSGNTIYF
TRBV28	TRBJ2-2	NA	NA	TGTGCCAGCAGTTTATTTCCCGGGGAGCTGTTTTTT	CASSLFPGELFF
TRBV30	TRBJ2-5	NA	NA	TGTGCCTGGATAGGGTCGGAGACCCAGTACTTC	CAWIGSETQYF
TRBV23-1	TRBJ2-5	NA	NA	TGCGCCAGCAGTCAGCCCGGGGCCAACTTTGAGCAAGCGACCCAGTACTTC	CASSQPGANFEQATQYF
TRBV19	TRBJ2-1	NA	NA	TGTGCCAGCTCACTACCACTACTAGAGGGCAATGAGCAGTTCTTC	CASSLPLLEGNEQFF
TRBV12-5	TRBJ1-6	NA	few	TGTGCTAGTGCCCGAGGAGACTATAATTCACCCCTCCACTTT	CASARGDYNSPLHF
TRBV5-6	TRBJ1-1	NA	NA	TGTGCCAGCAGCTTGGGTGTAGGGAACACTGAAGCTTTCTTT	CASSLGVGNTEAFF
TRBV29-1	TRBJ2-1	TRBD2	NA	TGCAGCGCCTCGGGACTAGCGGGTTACTACAATGAGCAGTTCTTC	CSASGLAGYYNEQFF
TRBV7-8	TRBJ2-2	TRBD2	NA	TGTGCCAGCAGCTCTGGACTAGCGGGAAAGACCGGGGAGCTGTTTTTT	CASSSGLAGKTGELFF
TRBV2	TRBJ2-2	NA	few	TGTGCCAGCAGTGAAGACCCCGGGAACACCGGGGAGCTGTTTTTT	CASSEDPGNTGELFF
TRBV5-6	TRBJ2-5	NA	NA	TGTGCCAGCAGCTTGTCGGCTAGCCAAGAGACCCAGTACTTC	CASSLSASQETQYF
TRBV4-1	TRBJ2-2	NA	NA	TGCGCCAGCAGCCAAGAGGAGTTAGCTCCCGGGGAGCTGTTTTTT	CASSQEELAPGELFF
TRBV19	TRBJ1-5	NA	NA	TGTGCCAGTAGTATCGTCGAGGGAGATCAGCCCCAGCATTTT	CASSIVEGDQPQHF
TRBV10-3	TRBJ1-1	NA	few	TGTGCCACCTTACAGGAGCTGAACACTGAAGCTTTCTTT	CATLQELNTEAFF
TRBV29-1	TRBJ2-1	NA	NA	TGCAGCGTCCTCCCCCCCCCGGGTGGGGAGCAGTTCTTC	CSVLPPPGGEQFF
TRBV7-9	TRBJ1-5	NA	NA	TGTGCCAGCAGCTTAGCAGGGGGCAATCAGCCCCAGCATTTT	CASSLAGGNQPQHF
TRBV19	TRBJ2-7	NA	NA	TGTGCCACCTCTAAGGGCCCAGCGGACCCCTACGAGCAGTACTTC	CATSKGPADPYEQYF
TRBV27	TRBJ1-5	NA	NA	TGTGCCAGCAGTTTACGAGGGAGCAATCAGCCCCAGCATTTT	CASSLRGSNQPQHF
TRBV27	TRBJ2-7	TRBD2	once	TGTGCCAGCGCAACGGGGGGAACCTTCTACGAGCAGTACTTC	CASATGGTFYEQYF
TRBV11-1	TRBJ2-7	TRBD1	NA	TGTGCCAGCAGCTTGACAGGGGGTTTCTACGAGCAGTACTTC	CASSLTGGFYEQYF
TRBV7-2	TRBJ2-7	NA	NA	TGTGCCAGCAGCTTAGATAGCAGGAGACTCTACGAGCAGTACTTC	CASSLDSRRLYEQYF
TRBV4-1	TRBJ2-2	TRBD2	NA	TGCGCCAGCAGCTTGGAACTAGCGGAGAACACCGGGGAGCTGTTTTTT	CASSLELAENTGELFF
TRBV7-6	TRBJ1-4	NA	NA	TGTGCCAGCAGCTTATTTGGAGGGATTAATGAAAAACTGTTTTTT	CASSLFGGINEKLFF
TRBV29-1	TRBJ2-2	NA	NA	TGCAGCGTTCGGAGGGTGGCGGGTGGCATCGGGGAGCTGTTTTTT	CSVRRVAGGIGELFF
TRBV5-4	TRBJ2-7	TRBD1	NA	TGTGCCAGCAGCTTTATCGGACAGGGCCACGAGCAGTACTTC	CASSFIGQGHEQYF
TRBV11-2	TRBJ2-7	NA	NA	TGTGCCAGCACCGGGACGGGGAACTACGAGCAGTACTTC	CASTGTGNYEQYF
TRBV5-6	TRBJ1-2	NA	once	TGTGCCAGCAGCTTTTGGGGTAACGGCTACACCTTC	CASSFWGNGYTF